This T cell receptor (beta chain) was identified during a study of shared clonotypes between healthy human individuals. For the study at large: CD4 naive and memory got three plates each, CD8 naive two, CD8 memory one.

Repertoires were generated with immunoSEQ multiplex PCR, while TCRdb's copy carries only in-frame clones and drops some. Counted here are under 1 million clones, 80% to 95% occurring once; the ten biggest clones make up less than 25%. CD45RO-negative cells were positively selected for CCR7, leaving out terminally differentiated effector memory CD45RA+ cells. Donors, healthy HIV-negative adults, lacked recent acute infections or vaccinations. The CDR3 consists of 13 residues. CDR1 and CDR2 from the germline V gene are LNHNV and YYDKDF (reference sequence). With 1 base removed from V and 11 bases from J, the gap between germline ends came to 9 bases. Study-level points and caveats: Despite large depth, sorted-subset datasets appeared incompletely sequenced. The study found roughly 5% of naive CD4 clonotypes shared across a few donors.

Of note for this clone: Antigen unknown.

The gene calls are TRBV15 and TRBJ1-6; D not resolved. Sample: naive CD8+ T cells sorted from blood. This TCR was recovered from a man aged 25 to 40 in good health. The DNA for the CDR3 is TGTGCCACCAGCAGAGCCTTCGGTGCACCCCTCCACTTT. This sequence encodes CATSRAFGAPLHF. Drawing the rest from reference TRBV15 and TRBJ1-6, the complete variable domain is DAMVIQNPRYQVTQFGKPVTLSCSQTLNHNVMYWYQQKSSQAPKLLFHYYDKDFNNEADTPDNFQSRRPNTSFCFLDIRSPGLGDTAMYLCATSRAFGAPLHFGNGTRLTVT.